These 23 T cell receptor beta chains originate from one sample sequenced in a study of cytomegalovirus exposure and HLA in healthy donors. The PCR contained 60 Vbeta and 13 Jbeta primers. The assay was immunoSEQ multiplex PCR, and TCRdb's table has in-frame clones only and misses some. The sample totals some 70,000 clones. The sample consisted of PBMCs. These receptors were taken from a female donor in good health and CMV-seropositive.

The chain has TRBV7-2 and TRBJ2-7; TRBD2 matches 12 bases. The CDR3 covers 17 residues. Germline V gene data show CDR1 as SGHTA and CDR2 as FQGNSA. The junction had 10 bases not matched to a gene; V was cut back by 1 base and J by 6 bases. In nucleotides, the CDR3 is TGTGCCAGCAGCTTAGGGGGGCGACTAGCGGGGGCGGGCGAGCAGTACTTC. Protein: CASSLGGRLAGAGEQYF.

The CDR3: CSGREGTDTQYF. The CDR3 nucleotides are TGCAGCGGGAGAGAGGGCACAGATACGCAGTATTTT. The rearrangement links TRBV29-1 to TRBJ2-3; D gene uncertain. Germline lookup yields CDR1 SQVTM and CDR2 ANQGSEA. This CDR3 region has 12 residues. Trimming took off 7 bases at V and 1 base at J, with 9 bases between the two ends.

This chain uses TRBV7-9 with TRBJ2-5, with 9 bases that match TRBD1. Germline assignment: CDR1 SEHNR and CDR2 FQNEAQ (reference sequence). Trimming cost V 3 bases and J 14 bases; bases outside gene matches: 4. CDR3 length equals 11 residues. The CDR3 DNA reads TGTGCCAGCAGCTTGGGACAGGGCTTTTACTTC. It yields the protein CASSLGQGFYF.

The CDR3 spells CASSRDTGDGDTQYF. The CDR3 DNA is TGTGCCAGCAGCCGAGATACAGGAGACGGAGATACGCAGTATTTT. The genes are TRBV11-3 and TRBJ2-3; weak D call: TRBD1 (5 bases). The V end lost 5 bases, the J end lost 5 bases, and 17 bases lay between the germline ends. Looked up from germline, CDR1 is SGHNT and CDR2 is YENEEA. The CDR3 contains 15 residues.

The chain couples TRBV2 to TRBJ1-4; D not certain. Germline V lookup: CDR1 SNHLY, CDR2 FYNNEI. The CDR3 loop spans 13 amino acids. The V and J ends lost 9 bases and 5 bases respectively, with 13 bases between them. This chain's CDR3 is CASNWENNEKLFF. The CDR3 DNA reads as TGTGCCAGTAACTGGGAGAACAATGAAAAACTGTTTTTT.

This chain links TRBV5-6 with TRBJ2-1; 11 bases line up with TRBD2. The V gene's germline CDR1 is SGHDT and CDR2 YYEEEE. Trimming at V came to 2 bases and at J to 6 bases, leaving 4 bases not matched to a gene. The CDR3 spans 15 residues. The CDR3 region is CASSLLAGEVNEQFF. As DNA, the CDR3 is TGTGCCAGCAGCTTACTAGCGGGAGAGGTCAATGAGCAGTTCTTC.

The V call is TRBV7-6, the J call TRBJ1-2, with D tentatively TRBD1 (5 bases). This CDR3 has 15 amino acids. Germline values: CDR1 SGHVS, CDR2 FNYEAQ. Trimming left V 1 base short and J 2 bases short, with 11 bases between. The CDR3 sequence: CASSLGGGDNYGYTF. In DNA form, the CDR3 reads TGTGCCAGCAGCTTAGGTGGGGGGGACAACTATGGCTACACCTTC.

This rearrangement joins TRBV11-2 to TRBJ2-2, with TRBD2 matching over 7 bases. J was trimmed by 1 base and V by 3 bases; bases with no gene match: 2. The CDR3 consists of 15 residues. Germline CDR1 SGHAT, CDR2 FQNNGV. The CDR3: CASSLTSRNTGELFF. CDR3 sequence (DNA): TGTGCCAGCAGCTTGACTAGCCGGAACACCGGGGAGCTGTTTTTT.

The chain combines TRBV25-1 with TRBJ2-3, with 9 bases lining up with TRBD2. The CDR3 contains 16 residues. V trimming: 6 bases; J trimming: 6 bases; junction bases outside the gene matches: 13. Germline V lookup: CDR1 MGHDK, CDR2 SYGVNS. The CDR3 sequence is CASRSSAGGPGDTQYF. The CDR3 region has the DNA TGTGCCAGCAGATCCTCGGCGGGAGGGCCGGGGGATACGCAGTATTTT.

J is TRBJ2-7 and V is TRBV28; TRBD1 matches 7 bases. CDR3 length: 14 residues. Germline CDR1 and CDR2: MDHEN and SYDVKM. The V and J ends lost 6 bases and 0 bases, in that order; junction bases with no gene match: 5. The CDR3 nucleotides are TGTGCCAGCAGCGTTACAGGGGTCTCCTACGAGCAGTACTTC. This sequence encodes CASSVTGVSYEQYF.

This chain connects TRBV6-5 to TRBJ1-1; the D is unclear. The V gene lost 2 bases and the J gene lost 12 bases, with 16 bases spanning the gap. The germline gives CDR1 MNHEY, CDR2 SVGAGI. CDR3 size: 13 residues. DNA of the CDR3: TGTGCCAGCAGTTACGAAGGAGGCAGTGCAACTTTCTTT. Its translation is CASSYEGGSATFF.

The J gene is TRBJ2-7, the V gene TRBV11-3, with TRBD1 identical over 7 bases. The CDR3 is 12 residues long. Germline V gives CDR1 SGHNT, CDR2 YENEEA. Unmatched junction bases numbered 3, after V lost 5 bases and J lost 5 bases. CDR3 nucleotides: TGTGCCAGCAGCCTGACAGGGAACGAGCAGTACTTC. Its protein product is CASSLTGNEQYF.

The V and J genes are TRBV5-5 and TRBJ1-5; tentative D call: TRBD1 (5 bases). Germline V gene sequence: CDR1 SGHKS, CDR2 YYEKEE (reference sequence). This CDR3 has 14 residues. Trimming removed 4 bases at V and 1 base at J, with 9 bases between. As DNA, the CDR3 is TGTGCCAGCAGCGGGGGGACGAGCAATCAGCCCCAGCATTTT. Translating gives CASSGGTSNQPQHF. Looking up the rest from reference TRBV5-5 and TRBJ1-5 gives the full variable domain: DAGVTQSPTHLIKTRGQQVTLRCSPISGHKSVSWYQQVLGQGPQFIFQYYEKEERGRGNFPDRFSARQFPNYSSELNVNALLLGDSALYLCASSGGTSNQPQHFGDGTRLSIL.

The chain joins TRBV18 to TRBJ2-7; 8 bases fit TRBD2. CDR1 and CDR2 from the germline V gene are KGHSH and LQKENI. V lost 3 bases to trimming and J lost 0 bases; unmatched junction nucleotides: 7. This CDR3 region has 16 residues. In DNA form, the CDR3 reads TGTGCCAGCTCACCTTCGGGCGGGAGGAGCTCCTACGAGCAGTACTTC. Translating it yields CASSPSGGRSSYEQYF.

The rearrangement uses TRBV7-6 and TRBJ1-3; unclear D gene. The germline V gene has CDR1 SGHVS and CDR2 FNYEAQ. The V gene lost 0 bases and the J gene lost 0 bases, with 9 bases spanning the gap. The CDR3 has 16 amino acids. The CDR3 sequence: CASSLASELSGNTIYF. DNA for the CDR3: TGTGCCAGCAGCTTAGCTTCTGAGCTCTCTGGAAACACCATATATTTT.

The J gene is TRBJ1-2, the V gene TRBV5-4, with 10 bases matching TRBD1. Germline assignment: CDR1 SGHNT and CDR2 YYREEE (reference sequence). This CDR3 is 16 amino acids long. V was pared by 2 bases and J by 2 bases, with 6 bases of the junction left unmatched. The CDR3 DNA reads as TGTGCCAGCAGCTTTGTCCTGGGACAGGGGAACTATGGCTACACCTTC. The encoded protein is CASSFVLGQGNYGYTF.

This chain links TRBV15 with TRBJ1-1; D unclear. CDR3 length equals 13 residues. In germline, CDR1 is LNHNV, CDR2 YYDKDF (reference sequence). Trimming pared 8 bases from V and 1 base from J, leaving 11 bases between. This CDR3 reads CATLLKPNTEAFF. In nucleotides, the CDR3 is TGTGCCACCTTACTGAAGCCGAACACTGAAGCTTTCTTT.

Details on this clone: One end of the junction varies from germline; a read error may be responsible. This chain uses TRBV13 with TRBJ1-5, with 7 nucleotides matching TRBD1. CDR1 and CDR2 from the germline V gene are PRHDT and FYEKMQ (reference sequence). CDR3 size: 14 residues. CDR3 sequence: CASSLGTANQPQHF. The CDR3, as DNA: TGTGCCAGCAGCCTAGGGACAGCCAATCAGCCCCAGCATTTT.

The chain couples TRBV5-1 to TRBJ1-2, with D perhaps matching TRBD1 (5 bases). Trimming shortened V by 3 bases and J by 4 bases, and 16 bases separated the two germline ends. The CDR3 runs to 15 residues. Germline V lookup: CDR1 SGHRS, CDR2 YFSETQ. DNA of the CDR3: TGCGCCAGCAGCTCCACCTCAGGGATTCCCTATGGCTACACCTTC. Protein: CASSSTSGIPYGYTF.

This chain connects TRBV7-9 to TRBJ2-1, with 9 bases identical to TRBD2. The CDR3 contains 14 residues. The J segment lost 6 bases and the V segment lost 3 bases, leaving 3 bases of the junction unmatched. In germline, CDR1 is SEHNR, CDR2 FQNEAQ (reference sequence). The CDR3 reads CASSLGLAANEQFF. The CDR3 DNA reads as TGTGCCAGCAGCTTGGGACTAGCTGCCAATGAGCAGTTCTTC.

This chain joins TRBV29-1 and TRBJ1-5, with D perhaps TRBD1 (6 bases). The CDR3 is made up of 13 amino acids. CDR1 SQVTM and CDR2 ANQGSEA come from the germline V gene. V was trimmed by 2 bases and J by 7 bases, leaving 12 bases between them. CDR3 bases: TGCAGCGTTGAACAGGGGCCCGGACAGCCCCAGCATTTT. It translates to CSVEQGPGQPQHF.

V gene TRBV9 combines with J gene TRBJ2-7; 7 bases are a match to TRBD1. This CDR3 contains 16 residues. Unmatched junction bases numbered 11, after V lost 3 bases and J lost 2 bases. Germline-derived CDR1 and CDR2 are SGDLS and YYNGEE. CDR3: CASSDGPGQFPYEQYF. The CDR3, as DNA: TGTGCCAGCAGCGACGGACCGGGACAGTTTCCCTACGAGCAGTACTTC. The variable domain in full, with the rest retrieved from reference TRBV9 and TRBJ2-7, is DSGVTQTPKHLITATGQRVTLRCSPRSGDLSVYWYQQSLDQGLQFLIQYYNGEERAKGNILERFSAQQFPDLHSELNLSSLELGDSALYFCASSDGPGQFPYEQYFGPGTRLTVT.

The chain links TRBV4-1 to TRBJ1-3; D not resolved. CDR3 length: 16 residues. V dropped 4 bases and J dropped 5 bases, with 18 bases sitting between them. Germline loops: CDR1 MGHRA, CDR2 YSYEKL. The CDR3 nucleotides are TGCGCCAGCAGCCTGCATTTAAGCACTACAAGAAACACCATATATTTT. This gives the protein CASSLHLSTTRNTIYF.